Listed here is a single T cell receptor (beta chain). Here immunoSEQ multiplex PCR was the method, and the copy in TCRdb shows in-frame clones only, minus some. The sample consists of approximately 31,000 clones, 89% of them appearing once. This sample was taken from a study of T cell changes during pregnancy in multiple sclerosis. The V segment lost 0 bases and the J segment 0 bases; nucleotides outside the gene matches: 6. CDR1 is LGHNA and CDR2 is YSLEER in the germline V gene. The CDR3 spans 18 residues. This chain uses TRBV4-3 with TRBJ2-2; 8 nucleotides agree with TRBD2. Sequenced here: CD8+ T cells from peripheral blood mononuclear cells, sampled in the second trimester of pregnancy. The receptor was isolated from a female donor with multiple sclerosis, enrolled in a pregnancy study. CDR3: CASSQDRPGLANTGELFF. CDR3 in DNA: TGCGCCAGCAGCCAAGATCGACCGGGACTAGCGAACACCGGGGAGCTGTTTTTT.